These 12 T cell receptor beta chains share one sample of origin, sequenced in a study of human T cells and chemical hapten exposure. TCRdb processed the RACE reads anew with MiXCR; each CDR3 protein has one entry. The table shows more than 300,000 distinct CDR3 sequences, with 5.1% occurring only once. As for time point: pre-sensitization, week 0. The treatment is: therapeutic diphenylcyclopropenone sensitization with weekly scalp DPC. Sequences were derived from whole blood, sampled in connection with sensitization to the hapten diphenylcyclopropenone (DPC). These receptors came from a woman between 45 and 60 years old with alopecia areata. Some clones in this sample may be carry-over from other donors' samples.

This clonotype came up many times. The chain employs TRBV7-9 and TRBJ2-1, with 9 bases identical to TRBD2. Germline-derived CDR1 and CDR2 are SEHNR and FQNEAQ (reference sequence). The ends lost 8 bases at V and 4 bases at J; junction bases unmatched: 9. The length of the CDR3 is 15 residues. CDR3 amino acids: CASGPYSGGYNEQFF. As DNA, the CDR3 is TGTGCCAGCGGCCCCTACAGCGGGGGGTACAATGAGCAGTTCTTC.

In this sample, this clonotype turned up many times. The V and J genes are TRBV18 and TRBJ1-4, with D tentatively TRBD1 (5 bases). CDR1 KGHSH and CDR2 LQKENI come from the germline V gene. The CDR3 spans 16 residues. The V end was cut by 3 bases, the J end by 7 bases, with 18 bases between. This CDR3 is CASSPGTLTGGEKLFF. The CDR3, as DNA: TGTGCCAGCTCACCCGGGACCCTCACGGGAGGTGAAAAACTGTTTTTT.

This clonotype was counted a few times. V usage is TRBV27 and J usage is TRBJ2-3; D perhaps matches TRBD2 (5 bases). Germline lookup yields CDR1 MNHEY and CDR2 SMNVEV (reference sequence). V was shortened by 7 bases and J by 6 bases, with 11 bases between the two germline ends. The CDR3 sequence is 12 residues long. The CDR3 DNA reads TGTGCCAGCAAAGAGGCGGGCGATACGCAGTATTTT. Translating gives CASKEAGDTQYF.

At least ten counts were recorded for this clonotype. The chain couples TRBV10-3 to TRBJ2-4; 9 bases are shared with TRBD1. CDR1 and CDR2 (germline): ENHRY, SYGVKD. V shed 7 bases, J shed 2 bases, and the junction held 6 bases outside the gene matches. The CDR3 runs 15 residues. The CDR3 loop is CAITQQGATKNIQYF. In DNA, the CDR3 is TGTGCCATCACACAACAGGGGGCTACCAAAAACATTCAGTACTTC.

This clonotype was counted at least ten times. As DNA, the CDR3 is TGTGCCAGCAGCTTAACGGCAAACGAGGGAGATACGCAGTATTTT. The encoded protein is CASSLTANEGDTQYF. The V gene is TRBV7-2, the J gene TRBJ2-3, with a tentative D call TRBD2 (5 bases). The CDR3 runs to 15 residues. Trimming stripped 2 bases from V and 5 bases from J, with 14 bases between. Germline values: CDR1 SGHTA, CDR2 FQGNSA. Combining the CDR3 with reference TRBV7-2 and TRBJ2-3 gives the whole variable domain GAGVSQSPSNKVTEKGKDVELRCDPISGHTALYWYRQSLGQGLEFLIYFQGNSAPDKSGLPSDRFSAERTGGSVSTLTIQRTQQEDSAVYLCASSLTANEGDTQYFGPGTRLTVL.

The J gene is TRBJ2-2, the V gene TRBV20-1; no clear D gene. From germline, CDR1 is DFQATT and CDR2 SNEGSKA (reference sequence). V gave up 6 bases and J gave up 5 bases, with 7 bases separating them. This CDR3 is 11 amino acids long. The chain's CDR3 is CSAFHTGELFF. The DNA of the CDR3 is TGCAGTGCCTTTCATACCGGGGAGCTGTTTTTT.

This clonotype showed up just a few times. It is unclear where the CDR3 begins or ends on the DNA, so no DNA is shown, and the CDR3 is as TCRdb lists it. The rearrangement links TRBV12-3 or TRBV12-4 to TRBJ1-5. The length of the CDR3 is 13 amino acids, counting both ends. CDR3 sequence: CASSTSNNQPQHF.

This chain connects TRBV29-1 to TRBJ1-1, with 8 bases that match TRBD1. Germline V gene lookup returns CDR1 SQVTM and CDR2 ANQGSEA. This CDR3 contains 14 residues. The V and J ends lost 5 bases and 1 base, in that order; junction bases with no gene match: 6. CDR3 sequence: CSVIPDRGNTEAFF. The DNA for the CDR3 is TGCAGCGTTATTCCCGACAGGGGGAACACTGAAGCTTTCTTT.

This clonotype has more than one count but fewer than ten. The gene calls are TRBV13 and TRBJ2-2; D call uncertain. V was clipped by 5 bases and J by 1 base, with 8 bases between them. The CDR3 sequence is 14 residues long. Germline loops: CDR1 PRHDT, CDR2 FYEKMQ (reference sequence). CDR3 nucleotide sequence: TGTGCCAGCAGCACTCCTTTGAACACCGGGGAGCTGTTTTTT. The encoded protein is CASSTPLNTGELFF.

This clonotype occurred many times. The chain links TRBV24-1 to TRBJ1-1; no definite D call. The CDR3 consists of 13 residues. Germline assignment: CDR1 KGHDR and CDR2 SFDVKD. Trimming stripped 3 bases from V and 5 bases from J, with 9 bases between. In DNA form, the CDR3 reads TGTGCCACCAGTGATGGGGTTGGAACTGAAGCTTTCTTT. Its translation is CATSDGVGTEAFF.

This clonotype was found a few times. The chain uses TRBV5-5 and TRBJ2-5; D may be TRBD1 (5 bases). The CDR3 has 16 residues. Per the germline V gene, CDR1 is SGHKS and CDR2 is YYEKEE (reference sequence). Trimming removed 3 bases from V and 3 bases from J, with 18 bases in between. CDR3 amino acids: CASSSRTLGREETQYF. CDR3 in DNA: TGTGCCAGCAGCTCCAGGACGTTAGGCAGGGAAGAGACCCAGTACTTC.

This clonotype was detected ten times or more. The genes are TRBV2 and TRBJ2-1; 7 nucleotides align to TRBD1. The CDR3 length is 16 residues. Looked up from germline, CDR1 is SNHLY and CDR2 is FYNNEI. The V gene end was trimmed by 4 bases and the J gene end by 4 bases; junction bases not matched to a gene: 10. The CDR3 DNA reads TGTGCCAGCAGTGTAGATAGGGGGCATGCTTACAATGAGCAGTTCTTC. It is translated as CASSVDRGHAYNEQFF.